This entry lists 13 T cell receptor beta chains sequenced from one sample in a study of shared clonotypes between healthy human individuals. CD45RO-negative CD8 cells positively selected for CCR7 made up the naive population, which excluded terminally differentiated effector memory CD45RA+ cells. TCRdb keeps only in-frame clones here, not all; method: immunoSEQ multiplex PCR. The sample records 760,000 or so clones, 96% being singletons. The sample comprised naive CD8+ T cells sorted from blood. The receptors originated from a man aged 25 to 45 in good health.

The chain joins TRBV9 to TRBJ2-6, with TRBD1 matching over 7 bases. Germline assignment: CDR1 SGDLS and CDR2 YYNGEE. There are 15 residues in the CDR3. J gave up 0 bases and V 7 bases, and 4 bases lay outside the gene matches. Here the CDR3 DNA reads TGTGCCAGCTCCGGACAGGACTCTGGGGCCAACGTCCTGACTTTC. This sequence encodes CASSGQDSGANVLTF.

CDR3 residues: CASSPTTGTGPPDTQYF. CDR3 in DNA: TGTGCCAGCTCCCCTACGACCGGGACAGGGCCACCAGATACGCAGTATTTT. The rearrangement joins TRBV18 to TRBJ2-3, with TRBD1 identical over 9 bases. Unmatched junction bases numbered 14, after V lost 6 bases and J lost 4 bases. This CDR3 contains 17 residues. Germline lookup yields CDR1 KGHSH and CDR2 LQKENI.

The chain combines TRBV28 with TRBJ2-1; 13 nucleotides match TRBD2. The germline CDR1 and CDR2 sequences are MDHEN and SYDVKM. Trimming removed 4 bases from V and 6 bases from J; junction bases left unmatched: 6. The CDR3 runs to 16 residues. CDR3 DNA sequence: TGTGCCAGCAGTTGGACTAGCGGGAGCCTCCTCAATGAGCAGTTCTTC. Translated: CASSWTSGSLLNEQFF. Using reference TRBV28 and TRBJ2-1 for the parts outside the CDR3, the full variable domain is DVKVTQSSRYLVKRTGEKVFLECVQDMDHENMFWYRQDPGLGLRLIYFSYDVKMKEKGDIPEGYSVSREKKERFSLILESASTNQTSMYLCASSWTSGSLLNEQFFGPGTRLTVL.

The rearrangement joins TRBV4-3 to TRBJ1-2; D unclear. Germline CDR1 reads LGHNA; CDR2 reads YSLEER. Trimming took 1 base from V and 5 from J, leaving 14 bases between them. The CDR3 is 15 residues long. The CDR3 loop is CASSQGGGSLYGYTF. The CDR3 DNA reads as TGCGCCAGCAGCCAAGGGGGTGGAAGTCTATATGGCTACACCTTC.

CDR3 in DNA: TGTGCCAGCAGCCAAGCTGACGGCAACCCCTCGGCTGAAGCTTTCTTT. This sequence encodes CASSQADGNPSAEAFF. This chain connects TRBV4-2 to TRBJ1-1; D call uncertain. Germline V lookup: CDR1 LGHNA, CDR2 YNFKEQ. The ends were cut back, 1 base at V and 6 bases at J, with 18 bases in the middle. The CDR3 consists of 16 residues.

The rearrangement joins TRBV6-1 to TRBJ2-3; D perhaps matches TRBD2 (6 bases). CDR1 is MNHNS and CDR2 is SASEGT in the germline V gene. CDR3 length: 15 amino acids. V lost 2 bases and J lost 2, with 11 bases in between. CDR3 DNA sequence: TGTGCCAGCAGTGAATGGTCGGGAGTCACAGATACGCAGTATTTT. Its protein product is CASSEWSGVTDTQYF.

The chain links TRBV28 to TRBJ2-7; D unresolved. Trimming left V 5 bases short and J 7 bases short, with 6 bases between. Germline lookup yields CDR1 MDHEN and CDR2 SYDVKM. There are 10 residues in the CDR3. CDR3 bases: TGTGCCAGCAGTGAGAATGAGCAGTACTTC. It encodes CASSENEQYF.

About this clone: The sample carries other DNA sequences with the same CDR3. The rearrangement uses TRBV5-1 and TRBJ2-7; TRBD2 matches at 14 bases. CDR3 length: 15 amino acids. After removal of 2 bases from V and 4 bases from J, the junction contained 2 bases not matched to a gene. Germline V gives CDR1 SGHRS, CDR2 YFSETQ. CDR3 in amino acids: CASSLGLAGGYEQYF. Here the CDR3 DNA reads TGCGCCAGCAGCTTAGGACTAGCGGGAGGATACGAGCAGTACTTC. The full variable domain, its missing parts supplied by reference TRBV5-1 and TRBJ2-7, is KAGVTQTPRYLIKTRGQQVTLSCSPISGHRSVSWYQQTPGQGLQFLFEYFSETQRNKGNFPGRFSGRQFSNSRSEMNVSTLELGDSALYLCASSLGLAGGYEQYFGPGTRLTVT.

The J gene is TRBJ2-3, the V gene TRBV11-2, with D hard to call. Per germline, CDR1 SGHAT and CDR2 FQNNGV. The CDR3 totals 14 residues. V was trimmed by 5 bases and J by 5 bases, leaving 14 bases between them. This CDR3 is CASSPTTGGDTQYF. CDR3 sequence (DNA): TGTGCCAGCAGCCCCACCACGGGTGGAGATACGCAGTATTTT.

CDR3 in DNA: TGTGCCAGCAGCGATGTAACTAGCGGGATATACAATGAGCAGTTCTTC. Translated, it gives CASSDVTSGIYNEQFF. The chain combines TRBV5-5 with TRBJ2-1, with 10 bases matching TRBD2. This CDR3 has 16 residues. Germline loops: CDR1 SGHKS, CDR2 YYEKEE (reference sequence). J was trimmed by 4 bases and V by 4 bases; bases with no gene match: 8.

V is TRBV7-2 and J is TRBJ1-5; D remains ambiguous. Germline CDR1 is SGHTA and CDR2 is FQGNSA. The CDR3 covers 15 residues. The germline V and J ends were trimmed by 5 bases and 3 bases, with 14 bases remaining between them. The CDR3 region has the DNA TGTGCCAGCAGCCACCACGTGGTGCCCAATCAGCCCCAGCATTTT. Translated: CASSHHVVPNQPQHF.

The chain carries TRBV19 and TRBJ2-7; possible D gene TRBD2, 6 bases. Trimming cost V 3 bases and J 0 bases, with 12 bases left between them. CDR1 and CDR2 from the germline V gene are LNHDA and SQIVND (reference sequence). This CDR3 spans 15 amino acids. The CDR3 DNA is TGTGCCAGTAGTATTTTTGCGGGAACCTCCTACGAGCAGTACTTC. This gives the protein CASSIFAGTSYEQYF.

This chain joins TRBV10-3 and TRBJ2-3; D may match TRBD1 or TRBD2 (5 bases each). Germline CDR1 and CDR2: ENHRY and SYGVKD. The CDR3 extends over 15 amino acids. Trimming stripped 2 bases from V and 3 bases from J, with 12 bases between. For the CDR3, the DNA is TGTGCCATCAGTGAGCCGGGACCCAGAACAGATACGCAGTATTTT. The encoded protein is CAISEPGPRTDTQYF.